Following are 23 T cell receptor beta chains from one sample sequenced in a study of identical twins. TCRdb reanalysed the 5' RACE reads using MiXCR and keeps one entry per CDR3 protein. Of roughly 480,000 distinct CDR3 sequences in the sample, roughly 26% are singletons; the top ten hold 2.9%. The data were also submitted as part of a second study, on T cells expressing NK-cell markers.

The specimen sequenced was CD4+ T cells sorted from blood. These receptors were obtained from a young woman in good health.

This clonotype has a handful of counts. The J gene is TRBJ1-2, the V gene TRBV14; the D is unclear. This CDR3 is built from 13 residues. The germline V gene has CDR1 SGHDN and CDR2 FVKESK. V lost 1 base and J 8 bases, leaving 11 bases between the germline ends. CDR3 residues: CASSQAASSGYTF. DNA of the CDR3: TGTGCCAGCAGCCAAGCCGCTTCGAGCGGCTACACCTTC.

On this clonotype itself: Its ends do not fully match the called genes, so a read error is possible. V usage is TRBV7-7 and J usage is TRBJ2-2, with a tentative D call TRBD1 (5 bases). Germline values: CDR1 SSHAT, CDR2 FNYEAQ (reference sequence). This CDR3 is built from 13 residues. The CDR3 coding sequence is TGTGCTAGCAGTCGCAGGGTCACCGGGGAGCTGTTTTTT. As protein: CASSRRVTGELFF.

This clonotype was counted a few times. The gene calls are TRBV6-5 and TRBJ2-1, with D perhaps being TRBD1 or TRBD2 (5 bases each). The CDR3 has 15 amino acids. Per the germline V gene, CDR1 is MNHEY and CDR2 is SVGAGI. Trimming stripped 2 bases from V and 7 bases from J, with 15 bases between. The CDR3 region has the DNA TGTGCCAGCAGTTACGGGGGTATAAGATGGAATGAGCAGTTCTTC. Translating gives CASSYGGIRWNEQFF.

V gene TRBV6-2 or TRBV6-3 combines with J gene TRBJ2-3; a possible D gene is TRBD2 (6 bases). The CDR3 is made up of 16 amino acids. V lost 6 bases, J lost 5 bases, and 21 bases lay in between. Germline V CDR1 and CDR2: MNHEY, SVGEGT. The CDR3 nucleotides read TGTGCCAGCAGCCCCGGACCGGGACTCCCGCAAGATACGCAGTATTTT. Residues: CASSPGPGLPQDTQYF.

V gene TRBV7-9 combines with J gene TRBJ1-1; 7 bases are a match to TRBD1. CDR1 is SEHNR, CDR2 FQNEAQ, per germline (reference sequence). The V gene end was trimmed by 7 bases and the J gene end by 0 bases; junction bases not matched to a gene: 5. The CDR3 is made up of 14 amino acids. The chain's CDR3 is CASILGQLNTEAFF. The CDR3 DNA follows: TGTGCCAGCATCCTGGGACAGCTGAACACTGAAGCTTTCTTT.

The V gene is TRBV29-1, the J gene TRBJ2-1; the D gene could be TRBD1 or TRBD2 (5 bases each). The CDR3 has 12 amino acids. Germline CDR1 is SQVTM and CDR2 is ANQGSEA. The ends were cut back, 5 bases at V and 6 bases at J, with 11 bases in the middle. The CDR3 DNA is TGCAGCGTTCATTATGGGGGCAATGAGCAGTTCTTC. This gives the protein CSVHYGGNEQFF.

The CDR3 region has the DNA TGTGCCAGCAGCGTAGCTCCGGCAACTAATGAAAAACTGTTTTTT. It translates to CASSVAPATNEKLFF. The rearrangement uses TRBV9 and TRBJ1-4; no firm D call. Germline V CDR1 and CDR2: SGDLS, YYNGEE. The CDR3 is 15 residues long. Trimming took off 0 bases at V and 0 bases at J, with 6 bases between the two ends.

In DNA form, the CDR3 reads TGCAGCGCAGGACAGGGTCGAAGTGAAAAACTGTTTTTT. Translating it yields CSAGQGRSEKLFF. The chain couples TRBV29-1 to TRBJ1-4; 8 bases agree with TRBD1. The CDR3 contains 13 residues. Unmatched junction bases numbered 8, after V lost 7 bases and J lost 7 bases. Germline loops: CDR1 SQVTM, CDR2 ANQGSEA.

The rearrangement joins TRBV20-1 to TRBJ1-3; D is possibly TRBD1 (5 bases). Germline V gene lookup returns CDR1 DFQATT and CDR2 SNEGSKA (reference sequence). The CDR3 length is 15 residues. Trimming took 1 base from V and 0 from J, leaving 10 bases between them. In DNA, the CDR3 is TGCAGTGCTAGAGTTTTGGGGGACTCTGGAAACACCATATATTTT. This translates into CSARVLGDSGNTIYF.

This sequence joins TRBV12-3 or TRBV12-4 and TRBJ1-6; the D gene is possibly TRBD1 (5 bases). V was shortened by 7 bases and J by 7 bases, with 20 bases between the two germline ends. This CDR3 contains 16 residues. The CDR3 DNA reads TGTGCCAGCACTTCCGGTCGGGGCTCGGTAAATTCACCCCTCCACTTT. Protein: CASTSGRGSVNSPLHF.

The chain links TRBV20-1 to TRBJ1-6, with D tentatively TRBD1 (6 bases). V shed 6 bases and J shed 10 bases, with 16 bases lying between them. Germline-derived CDR1 and CDR2 are DFQATT and SNEGSKA (reference sequence). CDR3 length equals 13 residues. The CDR3: CSAIQQGRSPLHF. The CDR3 nucleotides are TGCAGTGCAATACAACAGGGCCGATCACCCCTCCACTTT.

This clonotype was seen a handful of times. The V and J genes are TRBV5-1 and TRBJ2-7, with D perhaps given as TRBD1 or TRBD2 (5 bases each). Germline CDR1 and CDR2: SGHRS and YFSETQ. V lost 0 bases and J lost 9, with 10 bases in between. The length of the CDR3 is 12 residues. The CDR3 sequence is CASSLDRTAQYF. The CDR3 region has the DNA TGCGCCAGCAGCTTGGACAGGACTGCGCAGTACTTC.

The chain has TRBV5-1 and TRBJ2-7, with 8 bases lining up with TRBD1. CDR3 size: 16 residues. The junction had 11 bases not matched to a gene; V was cut back by 4 bases and J by 2 bases. Germline CDR1 reads SGHRS; CDR2 reads YFSETQ. CDR3 DNA sequence: TGCGCCAGCAGCACGACCGGGACAGGTCCTACCTACGAGCAGTACTTC. This sequence encodes CASSTTGTGPTYEQYF.

This clonotype has only a few counts. The chain is built from TRBV10-3 and TRBJ2-1; tentatively, D is TRBD1 (5 bases). Germline-derived CDR1 and CDR2 are ENHRY and SYGVKD. The CDR3 spans 16 residues. V lost 5 bases and J 0 bases, leaving 14 bases between the germline ends. CDR3 in DNA: TGTGCCATCAGTCCAGGGTCCCAGAGCTCCTACAATGAGCAGTTCTTC. Encoded protein: CAISPGSQSSYNEQFF.

This clonotype was observed a few times. The chain combines TRBV6-1 with TRBJ2-1; 9 nucleotides agree with TRBD1. The J segment lost 6 bases and the V segment lost 6 bases, leaving 6 bases of the junction unmatched. CDR3 length: 14 residues. Germline loops: CDR1 MNHNS, CDR2 SASEGT. CDR3 sequence: CASSSGQGFNEQFF. The CDR3 bases are TGTGCCAGCAGCTCGGGACAGGGATTCAATGAGCAGTTCTTC.

The rearrangement links TRBV7-2 to TRBJ2-3; 7 bases match TRBD2. Germline CDR1 SGHTA, CDR2 FQGNSA. CDR3 length: 15 amino acids. The trim removed 5 bases at V and 3 bases at J, leaving 8 bases unmatched. The CDR3 region is CASSPSGSPTDTQYF. Written as DNA, the CDR3 is TGTGCCAGCAGCCCTAGCGGATCACCGACAGATACGCAGTATTTT.

The chain joins TRBV7-2 to TRBJ2-7; 9 bases are a match to TRBD2. V was pared by 1 base and J by 3 bases, with 7 bases of the junction left unmatched. Germline-derived CDR1 and CDR2 are SGHTA and FQGNSA. The CDR3 runs to 16 residues. For the CDR3, the DNA is TGTGCCAGCAGCTTAGTCCTAGCGGGATTAGGCTACGAGCAGTACTTC. It yields the protein CASSLVLAGLGYEQYF.

In this sample, this clonotype turned up a few times. The rearrangement links TRBV20-1 to TRBJ1-3, with D unresolved. The CDR3 runs 14 residues. Trimming left V 1 base short and J 0 bases short, with 7 bases between. Germline lookup yields CDR1 DFQATT and CDR2 SNEGSKA (reference sequence). This chain's CDR3 is CSARAPSSGNTIYF. The CDR3 DNA is TGCAGTGCTAGAGCCCCAAGCTCTGGAAACACCATATATTTT.

This CDR3 reads CSARDPTIVRETQYF. CDR3 DNA sequence: TGCAGTGCTAGAGATCCCACCATCGTCCGGGAGACCCAGTACTTC. This sequence joins TRBV20-1 and TRBJ2-5, with no clear D. V was shortened by 0 bases and J by 5 bases, with 16 bases between the two germline ends. This CDR3 region has 15 residues. In germline, CDR1 is DFQATT, CDR2 SNEGSKA (reference sequence).

The rearrangement uses TRBV3-1 and TRBJ2-1, with TRBD2 identical over 7 bases. CDR1 and CDR2 from the germline V gene are LGHDT and YNNKEL (reference sequence). Germline trimming cut 4 bases from V and 4 bases from J; bases unmatched to any gene: 22. This CDR3 region has 20 residues. The CDR3 sequence is CASSRLPRRSGLQRYNEQFF. CDR3 nucleotides: TGTGCCAGCAGCCGACTCCCAAGGAGATCGGGACTACAACGGTACAATGAGCAGTTCTTC.

This sequence joins TRBV5-1 and TRBJ1-2; 8 bases map to TRBD1. The CDR3 has 14 amino acids. The germline gives CDR1 SGHRS, CDR2 YFSETQ. V gave up 4 bases and J gave up 8 bases; unmatched junction bases: 10. The CDR3 loop reads CASSPSGTGDGYTF. The CDR3 DNA follows: TGCGCCAGCAGCCCATCCGGGACAGGCGACGGCTACACCTTC.

This clonotype was seen only a few times. The V and J genes are TRBV5-1 and TRBJ2-7; 9 nucleotides agree with TRBD1. CDR1 SGHRS and CDR2 YFSETQ come from the germline V gene. This CDR3 spans 16 amino acids. The J segment lost 5 bases and the V segment lost 2 bases, leaving 11 bases of the junction unmatched. The CDR3 here is CASSFSFMGQGDEQYF. The DNA for the CDR3 is TGCGCCAGCAGCTTTTCTTTTATGGGACAGGGCGACGAGCAGTACTTC.

The chain is built from TRBV5-1 and TRBJ2-3; perhaps TRBD2 as D (5 bases). Looked up from germline, CDR1 is SGHRS and CDR2 is YFSETQ. This CDR3 spans 16 amino acids. Trimming took 4 bases from V and 7 from J, leaving 22 bases between them. This CDR3 reads CASSLSLGTVGNTQYF. For the CDR3, the DNA is TGCGCCAGCAGCCTATCTTTAGGAACTGTCGGGAATACGCAGTATTTT.